These 24 T cell receptor beta chains originate from one sample sequenced in a study of regulatory T cells in long-lasting Graves disease. The sample's time point: persistent/refractory GD, antithyroid drugs over 5 years with positive TRAb. The TCR library was made from RNA extracted from PBMCs. Arm-PCR with iRepertoire HTBI primers amplified the CDR3 regions for these TCR beta libraries. TCRdb itself ran the multiplex PCR reads through MiXCR, one entry per CDR3 protein. In the table there are 500,000 to 700,000 distinct CDR3 sequences, roughly 30% of which are singletons. The sample was peripheral blood mononuclear cells (PBMCs), taken when the disease was refractory, from a patient treated with antithyroid drugs. The receptors stem from a female donor with Graves disease.

The table lists this clonotype with a few counts. A read error may explain this, as a much larger clone is one base away. The chain is built from TRBV7-9 and TRBJ2-7; D tentatively fits TRBD1 or TRBD2 (6 bases each). Germline loops: CDR1 SEHNR, CDR2 FQNEAQ (reference sequence). The CDR3 is 12 residues long. The V gene lost 3 bases and the J gene lost 9 bases, with 12 bases spanning the gap. CDR3 in amino acids: CASSFGGNGQYF. In nucleotides, the CDR3 is TGTGCCAGCAGCTTCGGGGGCAACGGGCAGTACTTC.

Notes on this clonotype: The junction shows a germline mismatch at one end, possibly a read error. This chain uses TRBV19 with TRBJ1-1, with D perhaps TRBD1 (6 bases). The CDR3 is made up of 16 amino acids. Germline CDR1 is LNHDA and CDR2 is SQIVND (reference sequence). The chain's CDR3 is CACSPRTAPVNTEAFF. For the CDR3, the DNA is TGTGCCTGTAGTCCTCGGACAGCCCCGGTGAACACTGAAGCTTTCTTT.

V and J are TRBV6-1 and TRBJ1-5; tentatively, D is TRBD1 (6 bases). CDR3 length equals 14 residues. Trimming cost V 6 bases and J 2 bases, with 11 bases left between them. Germline CDR1 reads MNHNS; CDR2 reads SASEGT. CDR3 nucleotides: TGTGCCAGCAGATTGGACAGTCGCAATCAGCCCCAGCATTTT. Amino acids: CASRLDSRNQPQHF.

This clonotype was seen ten or more times. The rearrangement links TRBV20-1 to TRBJ1-6; 10 bases map to TRBD1. Looked up from germline, CDR1 is DFQATT and CDR2 is SNEGSKA (reference sequence). The CDR3 spans 15 residues. The V segment lost 4 bases and the J segment 7 bases; nucleotides outside the gene matches: 7. The CDR3 bases are TGCAGTGCTAAACTCGGGACAGGGGAAAATTCACCCCTCCACTTT. It specifies CSAKLGTGENSPLHF.

The table lists this clonotype with a few counts. The chain combines TRBV6-1 with TRBJ2-5; D possibly matches TRBD1 or TRBD2 (6 bases each). The V and J ends lost 6 bases and 3 bases respectively, with 8 bases between them. CDR3 length: 12 amino acids. CDR1 is MNHNS, CDR2 SASEGT, per germline. The chain's CDR3 is CASSGGEETQYF. The CDR3 DNA follows: TGTGCCAGCAGCGGGGGCGAAGAGACCCAGTACTTC.

The chain combines TRBV28 with TRBJ1-3, with a possible D match to TRBD1 (5 bases). This CDR3 has 13 amino acids. V was trimmed by 8 bases and J by 4 bases, leaving 12 bases between them. Germline assignment: CDR1 MDHEN and CDR2 SYDVKM. The CDR3 nucleotides read TGTGCCAGCGTCAGGGATACCGGAAACACCATATATTTT. This translates into CASVRDTGNTIYF. The full variable domain, completed using reference TRBV28 and TRBJ1-3, is DVKVTQSSRYLVKRTGEKVFLECVQDMDHENMFWYRQDPGLGLRLIYFSYDVKMKEKGDIPEGYSVSREKKERFSLILESASTNQTSMYLCASVRDTGNTIYFGEGSWLTVV.

The chain employs TRBV3-1 and TRBJ1-6, with a weak D call TRBD1 (5 bases). From germline, CDR1 is LGHDT and CDR2 YNNKEL (reference sequence). The V and J ends lost 1 base and 7 bases respectively, with 8 bases between them. This CDR3 is 14 amino acids long. CDR3 coding DNA: TGTGCCAGCAGCCAAGTATCAGGGAATTCACCCCTCCACTTT. Its translation is CASSQVSGNSPLHF.

The V gene is TRBV19, the J gene TRBJ1-5; 8 nucleotides agree with TRBD1. V shed 6 bases, J shed 7 bases, and the junction held 11 bases outside the gene matches. Germline V lookup: CDR1 LNHDA, CDR2 SQIVND (reference sequence). The CDR3 runs to 15 residues. The CDR3 coding sequence is TGTGCCAGTAGAGGGGAGGCGACAGGGGACCAGCCCCAGCATTTT. Its translation: CASRGEATGDQPQHF.

This clonotype has ten or more counts. The genes are TRBV11-2 and TRBJ2-7; D may be TRBD2 (7 bases). The length of the CDR3 is 14 residues. From germline, CDR1 is SGHAT and CDR2 FQNNGV. The ends were cut back, 5 bases at V and 4 bases at J, with 15 bases in the middle. CDR3 loop: CASSLSRGAYEQYF. The CDR3 nucleotides are TGTGCCAGCAGCCTGAGTCGGGGGGCGTACGAGCAGTACTTC.

A few counts support this clonotype. This chain joins TRBV12-3 or TRBV12-4 and TRBJ2-7; D gene uncertain. Trimming cost V 4 bases and J 5 bases, with 6 bases left between them. CDR3 size: 11 residues. CDR3 bases: TGTGCCAGCAGTTCATACGACGAGCAGTACTTC. Protein sequence: CASSSYDEQYF.

This clonotype turned up a few times. The chain has TRBV6-1 and TRBJ2-7; 12 positions match TRBD2. CDR1 is MNHNS, CDR2 SASEGT, per germline. The trim removed 7 bases at V and 0 bases at J, leaving 7 bases unmatched. This CDR3 is built from 16 residues. The CDR3 DNA reads as TGTGCCAGCATTCGACTAGCGGGAGCGAGCTCCTACGAGCAGTACTTC. Translation: CASIRLAGASSYEQYF.

This sequence joins TRBV12-3 or TRBV12-4 and TRBJ2-5; 11 nucleotides line up with TRBD2. The ends lost 4 bases at V and 6 bases at J; junction bases unmatched: 10. The CDR3 totals 16 residues. The CDR3 loop is CASSSHLAGGEQTQYF. The CDR3 coding sequence is TGTGCCAGCAGTTCCCACCTAGCGGGAGGTGAACAGACCCAGTACTTC.

This clonotype has ten or more counts. The chain carries TRBV6-1 and TRBJ2-7; D unclear. Deletions cut 2 bases from V and 6 bases from J, with 5 bases between. Germline V gene data show CDR1 as MNHNS and CDR2 as SASEGT. The CDR3 sequence is 11 residues long. The CDR3 nucleotides are TGTGCCAGCAGTGAAAACGTCGAGCAGTACTTC. Its protein is CASSENVEQYF.

This clonotype was seen a handful of times. The chain employs TRBV2 and TRBJ1-4, with 10 bases fitting TRBD1. Germline CDR1 reads SNHLY; CDR2 reads FYNNEI. Unmatched junction bases numbered 8, after V lost 6 bases and J lost 7 bases. This CDR3 has 15 residues. In DNA, the CDR3 is TGTGCCAGCAGCAGAGACAGGGGGCAGGGTGAAAAACTGTTTTTT. It translates to CASSRDRGQGEKLFF. Together with reference TRBV2 and TRBJ1-4, the CDR3 gives the full variable domain: EPEVTQTPSHQVTQMGQEVILRCVPISNHLYFYWYRQILGQKVEFLVSFYNNEISEKSEIFDDQFSVERPDGSNFTLKIRSTKLEDSAMYFCASSRDRGQGEKLFFGSGTQLSVL.

In this sample, this clonotype turned up a few times. This chain links TRBV6-5 with TRBJ1-3; TRBD1 agrees at 9 bases. This CDR3 comprises 17 residues. V dropped 4 bases and J dropped 1; count of bases not matched to a gene: 8. Germline V gene data show CDR1 as MNHEY and CDR2 as SVGAGI. For the CDR3, the DNA is TGTGCCAGCAGTTCAGCCGGGACAGGGCGATCTGGAAACACCATATATTTT. It is translated as CASSSAGTGRSGNTIYF.

The chain joins TRBV19 to TRBJ1-1; D is ambiguous. CDR3 length equals 15 residues. In germline, CDR1 is LNHDA, CDR2 SQIVND (reference sequence). V was pared by 6 bases and J by 1 base, with 15 bases between. As DNA, the CDR3 is TGTGCCAGTAGGGGGAAAAGAACAGAGAACACTGAAGCTTTCTTT. It is translated as CASRGKRTENTEAFF.

In its sample, this clonotype was seen a few times. The V gene is TRBV29-1, the J gene TRBJ1-1; D gene uncertain. Between the trimmed V and J ends, which lost 5 bases and 1 base, there was a span of 2 bases. CDR3 length equals 10 residues. Germline V CDR1 and CDR2: SQVTM, ANQGSEA. The CDR3 loop reads CSVTNTEAFF. The CDR3 DNA follows: TGCAGCGTTACGAACACTGAAGCTTTCTTT.

This clonotype was counted only a few times. The chain links TRBV18 to TRBJ1-4; no reliable D call. The CDR3 totals 16 residues. V was shortened by 0 bases and J by 3 bases, with 11 bases between the two germline ends. Germline values: CDR1 KGHSH, CDR2 LQKENI. This chain's CDR3 is CASSPPSGRSNEKLFF. The CDR3 DNA reads TGTGCCAGCTCACCACCTTCGGGGAGGTCTAATGAAAAACTGTTTTTT.

The genes are TRBV7-9 and TRBJ2-2; TRBD1 might be the D (5 bases). This CDR3 region has 14 residues. CDR1 is SEHNR, CDR2 FQNEAQ, per germline (reference sequence). Deletions cut 5 bases from V and 5 bases from J, with 12 bases between. The DNA for the CDR3 is TGTGCCAGCAGCCTGAATTACAGGACCGGGGAGCTGTTTTTT. It codes for CASSLNYRTGELFF.

This clonotype appeared a few times. V gene TRBV5-1 combines with J gene TRBJ1-6; no firm D call. The germline V gene encodes CDR1 SGHRS and CDR2 YFSETQ. The CDR3 loop spans 13 amino acids. Trimming shortened V by 1 base and J by 10 bases, and 9 bases separated the two germline ends. The CDR3 nucleotides are TGCGCCAGCAGCTTGAGCTCTGGATCACCCCTCCACTTT. Protein product: CASSLSSGSPLHF. The complete variable domain, with remaining parts taken from reference TRBV5-1 and TRBJ1-6, reads KAGVTQTPRYLIKTRGQQVTLSCSPISGHRSVSWYQQTPGQGLQFLFEYFSETQRNKGNFPGRFSGRQFSNSRSEMNVSTLELGDSALYLCASSLSSGSPLHFGNGTRLTVT.

This clonotype was picked up a small number of times. The V and J genes are TRBV2 and TRBJ1-4; D is perhaps TRBD1 (5 bases). V was clipped by 3 bases and J by 5 bases, with 13 bases between them. CDR1 and CDR2 (germline): SNHLY, FYNNEI. This CDR3 has 15 amino acids. This CDR3 is CASSEGRGGNEKLFF. The CDR3 DNA reads as TGTGCCAGCAGTGAGGGCCGGGGGGGGAATGAAAAACTGTTTTTT.

The rearrangement uses TRBV19 and TRBJ1-1; D not resolved. CDR3 length: 11 amino acids. V was trimmed by 4 bases and J by 5 bases, leaving 5 bases between them. Germline loops: CDR1 LNHDA, CDR2 SQIVND (reference sequence). The CDR3 protein is CASSTWTEAFF. The CDR3 DNA reads TGTGCCAGTAGTACTTGGACTGAAGCTTTCTTT.

The J gene is TRBJ1-6, the V gene TRBV11-2; maybe TRBD1 (5 bases). Per germline, CDR1 SGHAT and CDR2 FQNNGV. V lost 5 bases to trimming and J lost 6 bases, with 17 bases between them. There are 16 residues in the CDR3. CDR3 loop: CASSLMPQGSNSPLHF. In DNA form, the CDR3 reads TGTGCCAGCAGCCTAATGCCTCAGGGAAGTAATTCACCCCTCCACTTT.

CDR3 sequence reads: CASGSGSFVDEQYF. The CDR3 DNA is TGTGCCAGCGGAAGCGGGAGTTTTGTTGACGAGCAGTACTTC. The chain joins TRBV6-1 to TRBJ2-7; 8 positions agree with TRBD2. CDR3 length: 14 residues. J lost 5 bases, V lost 8 bases, and 11 bases had no gene match. CDR1 and CDR2 from the germline V gene are MNHNS and SASEGT.